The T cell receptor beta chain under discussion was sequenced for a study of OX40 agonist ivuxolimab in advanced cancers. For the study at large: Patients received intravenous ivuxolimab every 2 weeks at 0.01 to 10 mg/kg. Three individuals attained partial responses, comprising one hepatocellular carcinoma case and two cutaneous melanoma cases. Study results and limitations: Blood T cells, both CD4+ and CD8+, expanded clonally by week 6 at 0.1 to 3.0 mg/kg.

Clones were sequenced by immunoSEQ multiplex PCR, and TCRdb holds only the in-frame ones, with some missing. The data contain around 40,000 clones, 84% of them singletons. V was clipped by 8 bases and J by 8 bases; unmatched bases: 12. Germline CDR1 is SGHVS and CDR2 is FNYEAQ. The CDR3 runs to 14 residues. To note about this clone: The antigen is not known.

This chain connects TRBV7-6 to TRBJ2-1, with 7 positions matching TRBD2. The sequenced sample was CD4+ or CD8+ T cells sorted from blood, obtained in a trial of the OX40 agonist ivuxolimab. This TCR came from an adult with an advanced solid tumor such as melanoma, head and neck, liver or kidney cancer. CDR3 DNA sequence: TGTGCCAGCGGGGGGACGGGGGGAGGCCATGAGCAGTTCTTC. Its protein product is CASGGTGGGHEQFF.